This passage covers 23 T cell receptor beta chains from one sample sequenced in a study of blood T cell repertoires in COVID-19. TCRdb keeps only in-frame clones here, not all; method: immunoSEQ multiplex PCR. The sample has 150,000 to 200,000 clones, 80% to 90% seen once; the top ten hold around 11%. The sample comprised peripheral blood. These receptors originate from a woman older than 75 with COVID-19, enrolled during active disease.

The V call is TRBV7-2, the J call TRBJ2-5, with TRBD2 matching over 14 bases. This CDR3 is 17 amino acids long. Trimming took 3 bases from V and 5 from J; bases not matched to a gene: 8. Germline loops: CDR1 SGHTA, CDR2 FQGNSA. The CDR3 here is CASSLGTSGSARETQYF. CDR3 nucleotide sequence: TGTGCCAGCAGCTTGGGGACTAGCGGGAGCGCGAGGGAGACCCAGTACTTC.

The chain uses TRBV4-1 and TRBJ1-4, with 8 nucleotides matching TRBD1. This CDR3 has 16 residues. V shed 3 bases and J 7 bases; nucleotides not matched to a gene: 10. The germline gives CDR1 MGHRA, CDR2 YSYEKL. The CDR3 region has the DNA TGCGCCAGCAGCCAGCGCACGGCAGGGGGCATTGAAAAACTGTTTTTT. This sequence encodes CASSQRTAGGIEKLFF.

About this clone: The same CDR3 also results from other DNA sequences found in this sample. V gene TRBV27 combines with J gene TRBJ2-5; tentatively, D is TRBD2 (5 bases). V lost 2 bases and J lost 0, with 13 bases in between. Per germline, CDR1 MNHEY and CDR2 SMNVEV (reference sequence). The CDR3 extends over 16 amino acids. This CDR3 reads CASSLRAGAYQETQYF. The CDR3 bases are TGTGCCAGCAGTTTAAGGGCGGGCGCCTACCAAGAGACCCAGTACTTC.

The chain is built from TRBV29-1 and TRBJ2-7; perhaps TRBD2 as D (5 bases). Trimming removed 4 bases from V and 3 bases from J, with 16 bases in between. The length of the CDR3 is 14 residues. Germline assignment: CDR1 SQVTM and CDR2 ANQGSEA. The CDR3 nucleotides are TGCAGCGTTGCGGGGTTAAAGCGAGGCTACGAGCAGTACTTC. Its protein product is CSVAGLKRGYEQYF.

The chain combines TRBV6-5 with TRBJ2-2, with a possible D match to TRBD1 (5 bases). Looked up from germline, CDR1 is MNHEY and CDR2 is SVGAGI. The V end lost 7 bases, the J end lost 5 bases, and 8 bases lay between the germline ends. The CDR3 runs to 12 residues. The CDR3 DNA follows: TGTGCCAGCAATAGGGGAACCGGGGAGCTGTTTTTT. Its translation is CASNRGTGELFF.

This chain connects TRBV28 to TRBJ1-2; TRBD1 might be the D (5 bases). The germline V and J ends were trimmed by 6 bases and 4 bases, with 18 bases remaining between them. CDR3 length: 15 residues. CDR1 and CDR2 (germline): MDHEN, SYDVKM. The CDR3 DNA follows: TGTGCCAGCAGGTCCTCGGGACTCCTTGCCTATGGCTACACCTTC. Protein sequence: CASRSSGLLAYGYTF.

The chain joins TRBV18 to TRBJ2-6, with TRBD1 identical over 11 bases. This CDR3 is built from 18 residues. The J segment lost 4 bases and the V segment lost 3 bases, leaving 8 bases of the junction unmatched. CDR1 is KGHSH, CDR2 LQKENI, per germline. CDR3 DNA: TGTGCCAGCTCACCTCCCGGGACAGGGGGGGCCGGGGCCAACGTCCTGACTTTC. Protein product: CASSPPGTGGAGANVLTF.

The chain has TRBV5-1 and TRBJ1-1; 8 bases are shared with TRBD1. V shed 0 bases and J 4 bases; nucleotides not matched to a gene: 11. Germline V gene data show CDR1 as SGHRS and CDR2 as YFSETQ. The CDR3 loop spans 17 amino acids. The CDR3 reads CASSLEGPGGLGTEAFF. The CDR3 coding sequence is TGCGCCAGCAGCTTGGAAGGGCCAGGGGGCTTGGGCACTGAAGCTTTCTTT. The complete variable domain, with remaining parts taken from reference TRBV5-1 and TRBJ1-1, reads KAGVTQTPRYLIKTRGQQVTLSCSPISGHRSVSWYQQTPGQGLQFLFEYFSETQRNKGNFPGRFSGRQFSNSRSEMNVSTLELGDSALYLCASSLEGPGGLGTEAFFGQGTRLTVV.

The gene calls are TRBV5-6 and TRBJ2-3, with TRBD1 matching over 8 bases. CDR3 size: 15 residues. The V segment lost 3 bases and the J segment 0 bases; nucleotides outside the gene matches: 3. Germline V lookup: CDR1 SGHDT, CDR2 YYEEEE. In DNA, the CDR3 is TGTGCCAGCAGCTGGGGACAGGTCAGCACAGATACGCAGTATTTT. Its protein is CASSWGQVSTDTQYF.

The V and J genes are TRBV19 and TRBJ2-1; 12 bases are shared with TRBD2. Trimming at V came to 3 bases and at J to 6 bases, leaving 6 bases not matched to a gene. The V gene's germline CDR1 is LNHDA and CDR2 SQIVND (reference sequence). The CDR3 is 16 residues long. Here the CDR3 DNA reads TGTGCCAGTAGTATGGTCGGACTAGCGGGACTCAATGAGCAGTTCTTC. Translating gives CASSMVGLAGLNEQFF.

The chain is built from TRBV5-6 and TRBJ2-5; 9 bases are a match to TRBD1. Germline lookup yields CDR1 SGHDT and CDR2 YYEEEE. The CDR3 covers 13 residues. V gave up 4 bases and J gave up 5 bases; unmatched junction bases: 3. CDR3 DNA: TGTGCCAGCAGCCCACAGGGGGCGGAGACCCAGTACTTC. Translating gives CASSPQGAETQYF.

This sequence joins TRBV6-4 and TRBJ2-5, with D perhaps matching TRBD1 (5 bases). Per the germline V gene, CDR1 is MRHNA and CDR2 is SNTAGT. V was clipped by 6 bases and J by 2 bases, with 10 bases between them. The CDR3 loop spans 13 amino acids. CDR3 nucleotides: TGTGCCAGCAGCCAGGGATGGCAAGAGACCCAGTACTTC. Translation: CASSQGWQETQYF.

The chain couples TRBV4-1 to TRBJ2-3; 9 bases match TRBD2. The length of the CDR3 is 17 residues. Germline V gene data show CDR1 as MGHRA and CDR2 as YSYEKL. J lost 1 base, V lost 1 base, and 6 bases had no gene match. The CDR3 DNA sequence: TGCGCCAGCAGCCAAGGAGGGGCGGGAGGGGGCACAGATACGCAGTATTTT. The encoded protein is CASSQGGAGGGTDTQYF.

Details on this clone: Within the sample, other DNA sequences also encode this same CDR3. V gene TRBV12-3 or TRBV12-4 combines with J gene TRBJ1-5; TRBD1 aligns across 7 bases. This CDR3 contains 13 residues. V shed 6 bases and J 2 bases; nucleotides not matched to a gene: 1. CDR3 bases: TGTGCCAGCAGAGGGACAGGCAATCAGCCCCAGCATTTT. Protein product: CASRGTGNQPQHF.

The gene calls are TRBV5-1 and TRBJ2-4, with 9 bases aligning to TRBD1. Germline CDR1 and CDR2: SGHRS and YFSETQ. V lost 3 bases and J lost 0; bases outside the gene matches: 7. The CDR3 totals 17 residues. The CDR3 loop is CASSSGQGPLAKNIQYF. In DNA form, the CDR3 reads TGCGCCAGCAGCTCGGGACAGGGACCTCTAGCCAAAAACATTCAGTACTTC.

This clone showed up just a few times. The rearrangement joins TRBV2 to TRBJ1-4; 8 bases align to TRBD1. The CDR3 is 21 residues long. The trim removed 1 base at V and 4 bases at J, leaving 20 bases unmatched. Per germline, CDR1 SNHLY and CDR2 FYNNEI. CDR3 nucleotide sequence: TGTGCCAGCAGTGAAGTACAGGGGGGCGTGTTAGCTCGCGGTGATAATGAAAAACTGTTTTTT. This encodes CASSEVQGGVLARGDNEKLFF.

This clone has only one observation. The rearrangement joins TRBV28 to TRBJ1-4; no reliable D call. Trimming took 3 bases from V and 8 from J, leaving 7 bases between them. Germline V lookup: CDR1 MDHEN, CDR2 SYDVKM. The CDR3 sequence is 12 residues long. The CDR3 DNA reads TGTGCCAGCAGTTTTGCCGGGGAAAAACTGTTTTTT. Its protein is CASSFAGEKLFF. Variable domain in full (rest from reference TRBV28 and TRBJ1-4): DVKVTQSSRYLVKRTGEKVFLECVQDMDHENMFWYRQDPGLGLRLIYFSYDVKMKEKGDIPEGYSVSREKKERFSLILESASTNQTSMYLCASSFAGEKLFFGSGTQLSVL.

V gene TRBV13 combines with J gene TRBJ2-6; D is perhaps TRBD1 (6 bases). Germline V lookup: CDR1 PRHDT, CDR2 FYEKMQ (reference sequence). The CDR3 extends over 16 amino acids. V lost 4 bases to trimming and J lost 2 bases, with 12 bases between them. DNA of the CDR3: TGTGCCAGCAGCTATCCCCCAGGGGCTGGGGCCAACGTCCTGACTTTC. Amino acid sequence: CASSYPPGAGANVLTF.

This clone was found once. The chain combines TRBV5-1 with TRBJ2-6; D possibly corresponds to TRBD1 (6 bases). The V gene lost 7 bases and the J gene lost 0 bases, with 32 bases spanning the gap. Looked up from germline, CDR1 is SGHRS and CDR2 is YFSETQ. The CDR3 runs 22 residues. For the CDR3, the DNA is TGCGCCAGCCGAGACCCTTCAAAACCTCTGGGGGCTTTGGACTCTGGGGCCAACGTCCTGACTTTC. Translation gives CASRDPSKPLGALDSGANVLTF.

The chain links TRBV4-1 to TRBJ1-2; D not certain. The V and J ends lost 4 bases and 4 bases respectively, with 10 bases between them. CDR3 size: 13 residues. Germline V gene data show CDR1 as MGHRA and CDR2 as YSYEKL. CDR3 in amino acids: CASSPLVGYGYTF. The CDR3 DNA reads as TGCGCCAGCAGCCCACTAGTAGGCTATGGCTACACCTTC.

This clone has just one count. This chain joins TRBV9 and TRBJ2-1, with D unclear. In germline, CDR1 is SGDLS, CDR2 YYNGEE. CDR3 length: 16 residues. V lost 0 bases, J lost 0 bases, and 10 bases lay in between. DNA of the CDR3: TGTGCCAGCAGCGTAGGAGGTTACTACTCCTACAATGAGCAGTTCTTC. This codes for CASSVGGYYSYNEQFF.

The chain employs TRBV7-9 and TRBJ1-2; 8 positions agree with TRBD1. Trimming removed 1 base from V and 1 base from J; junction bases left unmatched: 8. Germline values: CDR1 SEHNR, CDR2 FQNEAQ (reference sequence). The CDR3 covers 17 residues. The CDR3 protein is CASSLGRQGRVNYGYTF. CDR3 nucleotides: TGTGCCAGCAGCTTAGGTCGACAGGGGCGCGTTAACTATGGCTACACCTTC.

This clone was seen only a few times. The CDR3 region has the DNA TGTGCCAGCAGGGCGACGCCCTCCCTAGCTGGGGAGGAGACCCAGTACTTC. Encoded protein: CASRATPSLAGEETQYF. The chain recombines TRBV2 with TRBJ2-5, with D tentatively TRBD2 (5 bases). Germline V CDR1 and CDR2: SNHLY, FYNNEI. The CDR3 is 17 amino acids. Trimming removed 6 bases from V and 5 bases from J, with 25 bases in between. Combining the CDR3 with reference TRBV2 and TRBJ2-5 gives the whole variable domain EPEVTQTPSHQVTQMGQEVILRCVPISNHLYFYWYRQILGQKVEFLVSFYNNEISEKSEIFDDQFSVERPDGSNFTLKIRSTKLEDSAMYFCASRATPSLAGEETQYFGPGTRLLVL.